The sequence of this T cell receptor beta chain was determined in a study of T cell clusters in autoimmune cytopenias. The CDR3 length is 14 residues. Per germline, CDR1 MNHEY and CDR2 SVGEGT. One tube held mixed TRB-A and TRB-B primer pools for touch-down PCR. TCRdb reprocessed the multiplex PCR reads and stores each CDR3 protein as one record, lacking DNA. Found here are about 11,000 distinct CDR3 sequences; the top ten clones hold 23%. TRB amplification used 250 ng of peripheral blood genomic DNA. These data were also filed under a second study, of T cell repertoires in aging, cancer and after chemotherapy. That report adds: Healthy donor repertoires were recorded over several months to years and showed clear clonal overlap. Age-matched healthy donors had significantly more diverse, less clonal blood TCR repertoires than untreated cancer patients.

The gene calls are TRBV6-2 or TRBV6-3 and TRBJ2-3; TCRdb outputs TRBD2, but without DNA this stays unchecked. The receptor's source is a human donor in good health. The sequenced material came from peripheral blood. The CDR3 here is CATSNGASTDTQYF.